The 4 T cell receptor beta chains below come from one sample, sequenced in a study of cytomegalovirus exposure and HLA in healthy donors. The PCR employed 60 Vbeta primers together with 13 Jbeta primers. Only in-frame clones appear in the TCRdb table, and some are missing; sequencing was by immunoSEQ multiplex PCR. Among 60,000 to 70,000 clones listed, 55% to 65% were seen once. Sequenced input: PBMCs. All receptors come from a woman between 50 and 59 years old in good health and CMV-seronegative.

This clone was detected only a few times. In DNA, the CDR3 is TGTGCCAGCAGCGGGACCCGGGACTCCACGCATTTT. This gives the protein CASSGTRDSTHF. This chain uses TRBV11-2 with TRBJ1-5; D might be TRBD1 (5 bases). V lost 5 bases and J lost 15, with 17 bases in between. Germline CDR1 is SGHAT and CDR2 is FQNNGV. The CDR3 has 12 amino acids.

The genes are TRBV4-3 and TRBJ2-5; TRBD2 might be the D (6 bases). V gave up 3 bases and J gave up 1 base, with 12 bases separating them. The CDR3 covers 15 residues. CDR1 is LGHNA and CDR2 is YSLEER in the germline V gene. The CDR3 DNA reads TGCGCCAGCAGCCATGCCCGCGGGACCCAAGAGACCCAGTACTTC. Amino acids: CASSHARGTQETQYF.

The V call is TRBV7-2, the J call TRBJ2-1; D might be TRBD2 (6 bases). This CDR3 has 15 residues. Germline loops: CDR1 SGHTA, CDR2 FQGNSA. The ends were cut back, 5 bases at V and 8 bases at J, with 19 bases in the middle. The CDR3 bases are TGTGCCAGCAGCCCACGGGAGAGGAACACCCATGAGCAGTTCTTC. It is translated as CASSPRERNTHEQFF.

J is TRBJ2-4 and V is TRBV29-1; 7 bases are a match to TRBD1. From germline, CDR1 is SQVTM and CDR2 ANQGSEA. J lost 5 bases, V lost 6 bases, and 7 bases had no gene match. This CDR3 spans 13 amino acids. The CDR3 region has the DNA TGCAGCGTGGAACCCGGGACAGAAAACATTCAGTACTTC. It specifies CSVEPGTENIQYF.